This TCR beta chain was sequenced in a study of response to subunit inactivated influenza vaccine. Study-level findings and limits: That few new T cells are recruited by each seasonal influenza vaccination was the authors' suggestion.

TCRdb reanalysed the RT-PCR reads using MiXCR and keeps one entry per CDR3 protein. This table has around 300,000 distinct CDR3 sequences, roughly 22% appearing once. This CDR3 is built from 14 residues. From germline, CDR1 is GTSNPN and CDR2 SVGIG (reference sequence). Trimming stripped 4 bases from V and 6 bases from J, with 13 bases between. In regard to this clonotype: Its antigen is undetermined.

V usage is TRBV30 and J usage is TRBJ1-6, with D unclear. The starting material was PBMCs from blood, obtained less than 22 months after vaccination. The receptor's source is a man aged 50-75 years who received an inactivated influenza vaccine. CDR3 sequence reads: CAWNQEAVNSPLHF. The CDR3 region has the DNA TGTGCCTGGAATCAGGAGGCCGTTAATTCACCCCTCCACTTT.